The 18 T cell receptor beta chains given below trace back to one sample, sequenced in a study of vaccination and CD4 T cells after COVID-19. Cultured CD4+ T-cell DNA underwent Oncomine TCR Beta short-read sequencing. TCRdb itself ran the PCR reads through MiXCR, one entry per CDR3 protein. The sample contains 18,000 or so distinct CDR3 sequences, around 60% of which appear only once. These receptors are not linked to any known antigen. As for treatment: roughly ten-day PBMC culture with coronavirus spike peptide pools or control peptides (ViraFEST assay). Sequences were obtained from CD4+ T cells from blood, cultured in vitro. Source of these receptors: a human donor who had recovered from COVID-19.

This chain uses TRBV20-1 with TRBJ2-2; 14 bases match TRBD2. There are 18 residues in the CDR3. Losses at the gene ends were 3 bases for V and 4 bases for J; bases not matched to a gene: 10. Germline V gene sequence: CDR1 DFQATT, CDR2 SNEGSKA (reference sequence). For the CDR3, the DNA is TGCAGTGCTAGGTGGCCGGGACTAGCGGGAGTTGGCACCGGGGAGCTGTTTTTT. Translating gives CSARWPGLAGVGTGELFF.

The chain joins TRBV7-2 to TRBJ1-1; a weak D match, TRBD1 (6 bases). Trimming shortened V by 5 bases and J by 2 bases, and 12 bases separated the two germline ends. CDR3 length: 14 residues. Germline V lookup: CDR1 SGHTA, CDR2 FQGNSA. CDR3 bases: TGTGCCAGCAGCCTAGGGGGGACAAACACTGAAGCTTTCTTT. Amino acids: CASSLGGTNTEAFF.

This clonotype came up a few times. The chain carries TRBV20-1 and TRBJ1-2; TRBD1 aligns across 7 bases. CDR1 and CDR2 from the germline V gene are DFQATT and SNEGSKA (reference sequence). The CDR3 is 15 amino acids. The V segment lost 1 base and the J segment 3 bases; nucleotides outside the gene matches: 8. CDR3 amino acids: CSARAQGPPDYGYTF. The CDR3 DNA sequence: TGCAGTGCTAGAGCACAGGGGCCCCCGGACTATGGCTACACCTTC.

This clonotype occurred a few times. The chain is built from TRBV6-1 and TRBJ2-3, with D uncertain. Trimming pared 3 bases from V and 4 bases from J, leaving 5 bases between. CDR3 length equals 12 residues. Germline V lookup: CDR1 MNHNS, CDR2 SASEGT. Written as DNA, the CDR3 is TGTGCCAGCAGTGAGCACTCAGATACGCAGTATTTT. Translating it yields CASSEHSDTQYF.

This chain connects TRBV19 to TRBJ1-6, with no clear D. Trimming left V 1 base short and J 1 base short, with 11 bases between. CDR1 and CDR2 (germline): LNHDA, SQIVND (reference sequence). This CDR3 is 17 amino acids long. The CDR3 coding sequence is TGTGCCAGTAGTATAGGTGGGAGGCCATCCTATAATTCACCCCTCCACTTT. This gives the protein CASSIGGRPSYNSPLHF.

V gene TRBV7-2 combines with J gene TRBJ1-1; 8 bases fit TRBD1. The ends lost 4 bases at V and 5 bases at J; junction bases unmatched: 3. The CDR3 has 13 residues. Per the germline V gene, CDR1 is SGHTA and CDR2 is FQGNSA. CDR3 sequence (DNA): TGTGCCAGCAGCTCCGGACAGGGAACTGAAGCTTTCTTT. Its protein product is CASSSGQGTEAFF.

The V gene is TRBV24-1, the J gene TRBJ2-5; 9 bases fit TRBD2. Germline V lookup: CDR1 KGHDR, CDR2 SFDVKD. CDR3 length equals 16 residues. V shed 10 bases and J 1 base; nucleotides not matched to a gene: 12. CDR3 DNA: TGTGCCACGGGAGGGGCTAGCGGGGCTATCCAAGAGACCCAGTACTTC. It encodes CATGGASGAIQETQYF.

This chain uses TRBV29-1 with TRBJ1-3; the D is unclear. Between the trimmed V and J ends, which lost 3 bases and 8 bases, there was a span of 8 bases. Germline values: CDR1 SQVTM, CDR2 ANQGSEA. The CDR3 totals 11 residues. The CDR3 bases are TGCAGCGTTGAGTTGGAACACACCATATATTTT. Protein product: CSVELEHTIYF.

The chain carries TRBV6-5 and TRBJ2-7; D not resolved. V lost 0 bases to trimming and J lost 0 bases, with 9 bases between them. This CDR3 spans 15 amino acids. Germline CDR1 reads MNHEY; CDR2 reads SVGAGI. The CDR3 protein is CASSYSFYGSYEQYF. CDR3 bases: TGTGCCAGCAGTTACTCTTTCTATGGCTCCTACGAGCAGTACTTC.

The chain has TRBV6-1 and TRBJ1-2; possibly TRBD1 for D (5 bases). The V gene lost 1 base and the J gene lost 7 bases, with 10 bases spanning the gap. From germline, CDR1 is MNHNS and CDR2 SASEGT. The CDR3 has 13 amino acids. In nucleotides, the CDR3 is TGTGCCAGCAGTGAAGGAGGGGAGGGTGGCTACACCTTC. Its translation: CASSEGGEGGYTF.

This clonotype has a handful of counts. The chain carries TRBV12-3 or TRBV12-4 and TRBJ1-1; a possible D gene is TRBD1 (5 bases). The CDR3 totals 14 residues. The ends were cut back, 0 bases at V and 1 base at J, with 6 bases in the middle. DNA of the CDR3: TGTGCCAGCAGTTTAGCGGGGACGAACACTGAAGCTTTCTTT. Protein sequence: CASSLAGTNTEAFF.

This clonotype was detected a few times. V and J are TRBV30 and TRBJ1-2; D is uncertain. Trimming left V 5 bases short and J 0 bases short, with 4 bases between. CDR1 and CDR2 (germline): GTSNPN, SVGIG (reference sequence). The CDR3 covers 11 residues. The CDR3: CAWLANYGYTF. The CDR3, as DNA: TGTGCCTGGTTAGCTAACTATGGCTACACCTTC.

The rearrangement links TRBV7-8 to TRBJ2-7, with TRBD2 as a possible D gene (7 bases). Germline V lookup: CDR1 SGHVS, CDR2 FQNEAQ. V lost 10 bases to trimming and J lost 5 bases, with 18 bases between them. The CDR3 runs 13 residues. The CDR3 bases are TGTGCCACCGCTATGGGGGGGCCCAACGAGCAGTACTTC. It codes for CATAMGGPNEQYF.

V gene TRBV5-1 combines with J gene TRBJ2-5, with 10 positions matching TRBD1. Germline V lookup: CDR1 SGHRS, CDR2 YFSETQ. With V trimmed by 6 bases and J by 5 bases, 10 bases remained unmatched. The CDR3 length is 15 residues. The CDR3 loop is CASTVGQGEWETQYF. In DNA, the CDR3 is TGCGCCAGCACTGTAGGACAGGGGGAGTGGGAGACCCAGTACTTC.

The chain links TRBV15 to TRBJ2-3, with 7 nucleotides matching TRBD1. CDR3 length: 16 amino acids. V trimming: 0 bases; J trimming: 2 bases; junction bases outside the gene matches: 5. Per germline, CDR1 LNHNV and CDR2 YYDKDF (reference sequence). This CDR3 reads CATSRDQGQATDTQYF. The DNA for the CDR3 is TGTGCCACCAGCAGAGATCAAGGACAGGCCACAGATACGCAGTATTTT.

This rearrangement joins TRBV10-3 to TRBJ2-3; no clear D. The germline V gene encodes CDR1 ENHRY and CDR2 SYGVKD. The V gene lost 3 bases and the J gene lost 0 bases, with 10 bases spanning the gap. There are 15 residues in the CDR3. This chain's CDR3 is CAISDEVPSTDTQYF. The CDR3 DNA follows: TGTGCCATCAGTGATGAAGTCCCCAGCACAGATACGCAGTATTTT.

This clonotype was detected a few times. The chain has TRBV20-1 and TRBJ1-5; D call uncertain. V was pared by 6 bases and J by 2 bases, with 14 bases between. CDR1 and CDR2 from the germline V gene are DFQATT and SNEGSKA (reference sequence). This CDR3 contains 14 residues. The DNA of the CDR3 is TGCAGTGCCCAGCAACCCGGGGGCAATCAGCCCCAGCATTTT. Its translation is CSAQQPGGNQPQHF.

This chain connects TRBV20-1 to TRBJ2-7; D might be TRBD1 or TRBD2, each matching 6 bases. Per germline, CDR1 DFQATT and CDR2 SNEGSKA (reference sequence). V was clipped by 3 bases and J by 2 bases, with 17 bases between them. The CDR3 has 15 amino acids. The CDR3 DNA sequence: TGCAGTGCTAGCGGGGGCTATCAGGGTACCTACGAGCAGTACTTC. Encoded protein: CSASGGYQGTYEQYF.